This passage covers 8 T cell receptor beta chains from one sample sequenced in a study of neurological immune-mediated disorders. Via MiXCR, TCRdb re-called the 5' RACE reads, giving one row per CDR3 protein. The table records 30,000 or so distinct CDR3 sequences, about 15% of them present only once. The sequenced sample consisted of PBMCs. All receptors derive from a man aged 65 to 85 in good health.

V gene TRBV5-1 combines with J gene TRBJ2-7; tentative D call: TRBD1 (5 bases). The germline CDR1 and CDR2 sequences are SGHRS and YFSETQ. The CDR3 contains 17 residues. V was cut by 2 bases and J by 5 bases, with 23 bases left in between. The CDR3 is CASSLGTLQAARDEQYF. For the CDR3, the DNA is TGCGCCAGCAGCTTAGGAACGCTACAGGCAGCCAGAGACGAGCAGTACTTC.

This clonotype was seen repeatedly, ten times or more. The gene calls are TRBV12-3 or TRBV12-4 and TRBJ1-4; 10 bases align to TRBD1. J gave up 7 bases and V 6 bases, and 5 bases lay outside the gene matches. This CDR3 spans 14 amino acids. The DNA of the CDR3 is TGTGCCAGCAGCCCTTGGACAGGGGGTGAAAAACTGTTTTTT. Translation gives CASSPWTGGEKLFF.

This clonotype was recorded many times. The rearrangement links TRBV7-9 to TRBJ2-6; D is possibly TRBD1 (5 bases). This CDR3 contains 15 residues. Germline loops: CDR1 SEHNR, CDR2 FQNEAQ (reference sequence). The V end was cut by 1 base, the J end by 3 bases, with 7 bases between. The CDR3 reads CASSLVGDGANVLTF. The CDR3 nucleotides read TGTGCCAGCAGCTTAGTAGGGGATGGGGCCAACGTCCTGACTTTC.

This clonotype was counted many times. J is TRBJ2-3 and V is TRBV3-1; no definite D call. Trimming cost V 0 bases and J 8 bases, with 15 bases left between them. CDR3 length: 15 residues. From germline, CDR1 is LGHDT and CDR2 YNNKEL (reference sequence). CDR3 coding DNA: TGTGCCAGCAGCCAAGACCAGGAAAGTTTTGGTACGCAGTATTTT. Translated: CASSQDQESFGTQYF.

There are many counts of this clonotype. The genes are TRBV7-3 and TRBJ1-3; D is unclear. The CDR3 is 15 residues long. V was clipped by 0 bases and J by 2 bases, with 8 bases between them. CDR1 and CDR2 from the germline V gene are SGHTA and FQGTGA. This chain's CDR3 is CASSLTGGAGNTIYF. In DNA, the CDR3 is TGTGCCAGCAGCTTAACGGGAGGAGCTGGAAACACCATATATTTT.

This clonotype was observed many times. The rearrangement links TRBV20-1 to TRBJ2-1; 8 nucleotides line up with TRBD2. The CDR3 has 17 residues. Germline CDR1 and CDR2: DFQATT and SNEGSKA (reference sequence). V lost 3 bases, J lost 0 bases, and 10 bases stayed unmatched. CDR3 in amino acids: CSASTDLSGSSYNEQFF. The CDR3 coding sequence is TGCAGTGCTAGTACCGACCTGAGCGGGAGCTCCTACAATGAGCAGTTCTTC.

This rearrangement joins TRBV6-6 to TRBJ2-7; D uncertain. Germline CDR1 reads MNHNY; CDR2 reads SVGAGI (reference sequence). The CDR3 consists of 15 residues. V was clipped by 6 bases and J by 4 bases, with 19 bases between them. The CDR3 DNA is TGTGCCAGCAGGCCACAACTGGTGTATAGATACGAGCAGTACTTC. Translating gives CASRPQLVYRYEQYF.

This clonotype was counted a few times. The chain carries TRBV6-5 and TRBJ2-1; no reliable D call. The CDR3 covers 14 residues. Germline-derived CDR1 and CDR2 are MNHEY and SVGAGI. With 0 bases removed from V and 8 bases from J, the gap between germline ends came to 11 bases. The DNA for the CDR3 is TGTGCCAGCAGTTACTCGGTCGCCCGGGATGAGCAGTTCTTC. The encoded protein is CASSYSVARDEQFF.